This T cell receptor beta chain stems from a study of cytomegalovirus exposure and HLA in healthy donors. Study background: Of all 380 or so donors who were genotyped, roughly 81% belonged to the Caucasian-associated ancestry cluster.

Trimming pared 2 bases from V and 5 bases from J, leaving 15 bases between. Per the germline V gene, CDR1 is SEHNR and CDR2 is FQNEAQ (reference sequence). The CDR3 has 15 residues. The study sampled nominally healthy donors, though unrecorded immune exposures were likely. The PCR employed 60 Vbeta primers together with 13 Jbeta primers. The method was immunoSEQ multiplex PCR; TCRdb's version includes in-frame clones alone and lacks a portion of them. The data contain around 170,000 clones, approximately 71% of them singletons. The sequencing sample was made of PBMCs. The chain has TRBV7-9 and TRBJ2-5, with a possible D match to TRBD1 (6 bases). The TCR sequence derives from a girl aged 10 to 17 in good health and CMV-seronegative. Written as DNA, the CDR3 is TGTGCCAGCAGCTTAAGGCAGGGGTGGAAGGAGACCCAGTACTTC. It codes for CASSLRQGWKETQYF.